This entry lists 9 T cell receptor beta chains sequenced from one sample in a study of CD8 T cells in ankylosing spondylitis. TCRdb re-analysed the 5' RACE reads in MiXCR, keeping a single row per CDR3 protein. The sample carries 300,000 to 400,000 distinct CDR3 sequences, over 12% recorded once. Sequences were obtained from blood, either unsorted or a sorted T cell fraction (not recorded which). The receptors were gathered from a male donor with ankylosing spondylitis or in good health (not recorded which).

The J gene is TRBJ2-5, the V gene TRBV7-2; D is ambiguous. CDR3 length equals 14 residues. V gave up 4 bases and J gave up 5 bases, with 14 bases separating them. Germline lookup yields CDR1 SGHTA and CDR2 FQGNSA. CDR3 region: CASSSSGLGETQYF. In DNA form, the CDR3 reads TGTGCCAGCAGCTCGTCGGGCCTCGGGGAGACCCAGTACTTC. Filled out from reference TRBV7-2 and TRBJ2-5, the complete variable domain reads GAGVSQSPSNKVTEKGKDVELRCDPISGHTALYWYRQSLGQGLEFLIYFQGNSAPDKSGLPSDRFSAERTGGSVSTLTIQRTQQEDSAVYLCASSSSGLGETQYFGPGTRLLVL.

This clonotype was seen at least ten times. The chain links TRBV5-1 to TRBJ1-2; 8 nucleotides agree with TRBD1. Germline-derived CDR1 and CDR2 are SGHRS and YFSETQ. J lost 2 bases, V lost 4 bases, and 19 bases had no gene match. The CDR3 consists of 19 residues. The chain's CDR3 is CASSTQLGQGILFNYGYTF. The CDR3 DNA is TGCGCCAGCAGCACCCAACTCGGACAGGGCATCTTATTCAACTATGGCTACACCTTC.

The chain links TRBV4-1 to TRBJ2-3; a possible D gene is TRBD1 (5 bases). CDR1 MGHRA and CDR2 YSYEKL come from the germline V gene. The CDR3 sequence is 14 residues long. Trimming shortened V by 5 bases and J by 0 bases, and 9 bases separated the two germline ends. The CDR3 nucleotides are TGCGCCAGCAGCTACAGGCATAGCACAGATACGCAGTATTTT. Protein sequence: CASSYRHSTDTQYF.

The CDR3 nucleotides read TGCAGTGCTAGAGATCGCTTGGCCCTGGGCTACGAGCAGTACTTC. It is translated as CSARDRLALGYEQYF. The genes are TRBV20-1 and TRBJ2-7, with D hard to call. The germline V and J ends were trimmed by 0 bases and 3 bases, with 15 bases remaining between them. Germline V gene sequence: CDR1 DFQATT, CDR2 SNEGSKA (reference sequence). The length of the CDR3 is 15 residues.

The sample holds a few counts of this clonotype. J is TRBJ1-3 and V is TRBV20-1; no clear D. From germline, CDR1 is DFQATT and CDR2 SNEGSKA (reference sequence). V was shortened by 6 bases and J by 4 bases, with 13 bases between the two germline ends. The length of the CDR3 is 13 residues. CDR3 sequence reads: CSAGPIAGNTIYF. The DNA of the CDR3 is TGCAGTGCCGGCCCTATCGCAGGAAACACCATATATTTT.

The genes are TRBV19 and TRBJ2-4; maybe TRBD1 (6 bases). The CDR3 loop spans 20 amino acids. Germline CDR1 LNHDA, CDR2 SQIVND (reference sequence). V was trimmed by 3 bases and J by 1 base, leaving 25 bases between them. The CDR3 sequence: CASSIFTGGQTIGAKNIQYF. The CDR3 region has the DNA TGTGCCAGTAGTATTTTTACCGGAGGACAGACCATCGGGGCCAAAAACATTCAGTACTTC. The variable domain in full, with the rest retrieved from reference TRBV19 and TRBJ2-4, is DGGITQSPKYLFRKEGQNVTLSCEQNLNHDAMYWYRQDPGQGLRLIYYSQIVNDFQKGDIAEGYSVSREKKESFPLTVTSAQKNPTAFYLCASSIFTGGQTIGAKNIQYFGAGTRLSVL.

This clonotype was detected only a few times. This rearrangement joins TRBV6-1 to TRBJ2-7; 9 positions agree with TRBD1. The CDR3 has 15 amino acids. With 2 bases clipped from V and 3 bases from J, the junction kept 5 bases outside the gene matches. Germline CDR1 MNHNS, CDR2 SASEGT. The CDR3 nucleotides read TGTGCCAGCAGTGAATTGGGACAGGGAAACTACGAGCAGTACTTC. This codes for CASSELGQGNYEQYF.

There are a few counts of this clonotype. The chain links TRBV28 to TRBJ2-2, with D perhaps matching TRBD1 or TRBD2 (7 bases each). The CDR3 runs to 14 residues. V lost 10 bases, J lost 1 base, and 13 bases lay in between. Germline V gives CDR1 MDHEN, CDR2 SYDVKM. The CDR3, as DNA: TGTGCCACCACCAGGGGGGGGAACACCGGGGAGCTGTTTTTT. Translated: CATTRGGNTGELFF.

The chain recombines TRBV6-5 with TRBJ2-2, with 7 positions matching TRBD1. The CDR3 loop spans 19 amino acids. The junction had 17 bases not matched to a gene; V was cut back by 0 bases and J by 7 bases. CDR1 MNHEY and CDR2 SVGAGI come from the germline V gene. The CDR3 DNA reads as TGTGCCAGCAGTTACTCTCACAAGACAGGGAAGAATGGAGTCGGGGAGCTGTTTTTT. It encodes CASSYSHKTGKNGVGELFF.